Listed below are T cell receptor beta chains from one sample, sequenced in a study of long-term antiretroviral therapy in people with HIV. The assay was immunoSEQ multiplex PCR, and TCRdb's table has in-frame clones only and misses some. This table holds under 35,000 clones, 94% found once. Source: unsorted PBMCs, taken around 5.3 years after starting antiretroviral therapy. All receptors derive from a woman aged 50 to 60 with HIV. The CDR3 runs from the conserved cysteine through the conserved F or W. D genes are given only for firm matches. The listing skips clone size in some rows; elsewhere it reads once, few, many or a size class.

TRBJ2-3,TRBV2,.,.,TGTGCCAGCAGTGAAGGGTCCCGGAGACCGGATACGCAGTATTTT,CASSEGSRRPDTQYF
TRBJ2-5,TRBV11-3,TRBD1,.,TGTGCCAGCAGCAAGGACAGGGAAGAGACCCAGTACTTC,CASSKDREETQYF
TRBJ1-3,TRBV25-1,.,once,TGTGCCAGCAGTGAGTCAGGACCGAAAGGAAACACCATATATTTT,CASSESGPKGNTIYF
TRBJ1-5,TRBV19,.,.,TGTGCCAGTAGTACGGGAGGGCCCCAGCATTTT,CASSTGGPQHF
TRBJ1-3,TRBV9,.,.,TGTGCCAGCAGCCTAGGGGGTGGAAACACCATATATTTT,CASSLGGGNTIYF
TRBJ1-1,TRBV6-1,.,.,TGTGCCAGCAGTGAAGTCCGGGGACGGGGCACTGAAGCTTTCTTT,CASSEVRGRGTEAFF
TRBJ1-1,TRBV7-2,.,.,TGTGCCAGCAGCTTAAGGGTGGGTACTGAAGCTTTCTTT,CASSLRVGTEAFF
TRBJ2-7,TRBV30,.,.,TGTGCCTGGAGAGTGGGCGGGCTCGAGCAGTACTTC,CAWRVGGLEQYF
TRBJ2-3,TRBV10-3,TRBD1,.,TGTGCCATCAGCCGCCGGGACAGATCTAGCACAGATACGCAGTATTTT,CAISRRDRSSTDTQYF
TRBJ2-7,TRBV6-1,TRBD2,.,TGTGCCAGCAGTACCCCGACTAGCGGGGCCCAGTACTTC,CASSTPTSGAQYF
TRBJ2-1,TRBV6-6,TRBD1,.,TGTGCCAGCCTCCTAACCAGGGGGTCTAATGAGCAGTTCTTC,CASLLTRGSNEQFF
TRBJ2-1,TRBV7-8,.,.,TGTGCCAGCAGCTTAGAGAGTAGAATCGGGCAGTTCTTC,CASSLESRIGQFF
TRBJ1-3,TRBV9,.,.,TGTGCCAGCAGCGTAGGTACGGACTCTGGAAACACCATATATTTT,CASSVGTDSGNTIYF
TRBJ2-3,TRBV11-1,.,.,TGTGCCAGCAGCTTAGAAGGGACCGACGGCCCTAGCACAGATACGCAGTATTTT,CASSLEGTDGPSTDTQYF
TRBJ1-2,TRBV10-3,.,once,TGTGCCATCAGTGGAGGGAGGGAGGGGAACAGGAACTATGGCTACACCTTC,CAISGGREGNRNYGYTF
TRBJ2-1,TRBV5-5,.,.,TGTGCCAGCAGCTTGGGGCCTGACAATGAGCAGTTCTTC,CASSLGPDNEQFF
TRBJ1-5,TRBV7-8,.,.,TGTGCCAGCAGCCCCGAAGGGGTTCGATATAGCAATCAGCCCCAGCATTTT,CASSPEGVRYSNQPQHF
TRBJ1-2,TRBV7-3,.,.,TGTGCCAGCAGCTTAACCGCAGGGCGCGGCTACACCTTC,CASSLTAGRGYTF
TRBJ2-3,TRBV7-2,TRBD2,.,TGTGCCAGCAGCTTATCCGGGACTAGAACAGATACGCAGTATTTT,CASSLSGTRTDTQYF
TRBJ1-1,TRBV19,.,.,TGTGCCAGTAGTATAACGGAGGGGCTGAACACTGAAGCTTTCTTT,CASSITEGLNTEAFF
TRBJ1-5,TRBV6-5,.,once,TGTGCCAGCAGCCCCTTACGAGCGGGTGATCAGCCCCAGCATTTT,CASSPLRAGDQPQHF
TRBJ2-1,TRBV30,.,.,TGTGCCTGGAGTGACTTAGGACAGACCCGAGAGCAGTTCTTC,CAWSDLGQTREQFF
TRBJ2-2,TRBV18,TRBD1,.,TGTGCCAGCTCACCGCCAGGGGGCAACATTCACACCGGGGAGCTGTTTTTT,CASSPPGGNIHTGELFF
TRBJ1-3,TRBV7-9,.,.,TGTGCCAGCAGCTTAGTTGGAACGGGCATATATTTT,CASSLVGTGIYF